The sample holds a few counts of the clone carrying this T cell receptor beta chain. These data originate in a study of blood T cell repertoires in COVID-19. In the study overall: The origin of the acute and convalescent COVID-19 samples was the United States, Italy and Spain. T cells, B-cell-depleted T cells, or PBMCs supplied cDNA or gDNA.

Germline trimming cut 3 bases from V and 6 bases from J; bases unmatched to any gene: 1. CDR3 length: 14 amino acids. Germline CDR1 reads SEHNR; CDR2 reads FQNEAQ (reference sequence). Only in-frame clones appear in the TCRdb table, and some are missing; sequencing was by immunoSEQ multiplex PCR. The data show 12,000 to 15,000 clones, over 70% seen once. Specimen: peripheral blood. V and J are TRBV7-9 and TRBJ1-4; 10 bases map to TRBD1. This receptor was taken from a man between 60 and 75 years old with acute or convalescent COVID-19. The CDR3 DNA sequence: TGTGCCAGCAGCTTCGGGACAGGGGATGAAAAACTGTTTTTT. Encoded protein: CASSFGTGDEKLFF. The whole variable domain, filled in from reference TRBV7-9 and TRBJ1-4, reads DTGVSQNPRHKITKRGQNVTFRCDPISEHNRLYWYRQTLGQGPEFLTYFQNEAQLEKSRLLSDRFSAERPKGSFSTLEIQRTEQGDSAMYLCASSFGTGDEKLFFGSGTQLSVL.